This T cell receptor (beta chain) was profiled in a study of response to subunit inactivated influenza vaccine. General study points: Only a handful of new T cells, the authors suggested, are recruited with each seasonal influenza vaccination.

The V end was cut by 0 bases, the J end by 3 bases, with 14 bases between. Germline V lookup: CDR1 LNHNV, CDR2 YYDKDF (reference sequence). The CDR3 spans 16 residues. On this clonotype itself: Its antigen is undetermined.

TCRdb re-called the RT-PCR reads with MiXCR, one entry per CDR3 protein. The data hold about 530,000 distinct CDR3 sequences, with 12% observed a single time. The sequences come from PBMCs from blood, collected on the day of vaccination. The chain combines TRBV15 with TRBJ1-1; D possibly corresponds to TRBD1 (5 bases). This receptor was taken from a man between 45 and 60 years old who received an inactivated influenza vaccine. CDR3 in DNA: TGTGCCACCAGCAGAGATAAGACAGTTGAGGACACTGAAGCTTTCTTT. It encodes CATSRDKTVEDTEAFF.